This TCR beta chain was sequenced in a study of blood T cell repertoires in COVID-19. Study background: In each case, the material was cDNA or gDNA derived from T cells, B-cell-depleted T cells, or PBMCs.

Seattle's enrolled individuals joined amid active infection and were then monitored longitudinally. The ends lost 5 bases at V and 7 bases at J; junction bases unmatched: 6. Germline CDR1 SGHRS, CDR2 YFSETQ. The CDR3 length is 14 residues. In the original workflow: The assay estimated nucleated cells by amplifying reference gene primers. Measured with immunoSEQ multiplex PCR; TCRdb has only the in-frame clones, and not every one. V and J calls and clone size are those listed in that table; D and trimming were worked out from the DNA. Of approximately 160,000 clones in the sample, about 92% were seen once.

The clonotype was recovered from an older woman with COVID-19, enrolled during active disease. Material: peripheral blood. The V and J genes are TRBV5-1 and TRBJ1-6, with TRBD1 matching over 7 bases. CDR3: CASSRGTVNSPLHF. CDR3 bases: TGCGCCAGCAGTCGCGGGACAGTCAATTCACCCCTCCACTTT.